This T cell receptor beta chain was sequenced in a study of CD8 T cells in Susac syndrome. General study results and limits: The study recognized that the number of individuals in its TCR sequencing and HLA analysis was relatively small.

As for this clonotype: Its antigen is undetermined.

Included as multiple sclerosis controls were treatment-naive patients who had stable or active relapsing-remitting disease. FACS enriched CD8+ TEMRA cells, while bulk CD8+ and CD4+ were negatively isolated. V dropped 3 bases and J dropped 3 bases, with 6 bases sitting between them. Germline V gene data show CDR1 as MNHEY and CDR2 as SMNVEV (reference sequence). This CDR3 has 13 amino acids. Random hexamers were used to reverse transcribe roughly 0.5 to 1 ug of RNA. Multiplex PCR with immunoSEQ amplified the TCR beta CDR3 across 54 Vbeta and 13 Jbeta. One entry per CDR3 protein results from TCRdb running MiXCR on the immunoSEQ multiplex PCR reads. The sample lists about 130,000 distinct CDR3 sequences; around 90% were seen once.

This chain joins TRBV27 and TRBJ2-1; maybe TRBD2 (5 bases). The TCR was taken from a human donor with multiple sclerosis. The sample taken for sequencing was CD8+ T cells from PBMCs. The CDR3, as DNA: TGTGCCAGCAGTTTTGGACTCTACAATGAGCAGTTCTTC. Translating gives CASSFGLYNEQFF.